These T cell receptor beta chains were read from a single sample in a study of blood T cell repertoires in COVID-19. Data came from immunoSEQ multiplex PCR; TCRdb stores just in-frame clones and leaves some out. Of tens of thousands of clones in the sample, roughly 90% were seen once. The sequencing sample was made of peripheral blood. Source of these receptors: a human donor with active COVID-19. The donor label of this sample is uncertain. Both conserved end residues are part of each CDR3. A D gene is named only where the DNA matches it firmly. Clone size is not always given. Where it is, it says once, few, many or a class for expanded clones.

d_call | j_call | clone_size | v_call | cdr3_length | cdr3_aa | cdr3_nt
NA | TRBJ1-2 | NA | TRBV4-1 | 14 | CASSQEVYLDGYTF | TGCGCCAGCAGCCAAGAAGTCTATTTAGATGGCTACACCTTC
TRBD2 | TRBJ2-7 | NA | TRBV11-3 | 17 | CASSLDGTSGLSYEQYF | TGTGCCAGCAGCCTCGACGGGACTAGCGGTCTATCCTACGAGCAGTACTTC
TRBD1 | TRBJ1-6 | NA | TRBV5-6 | 14 | CASSVGQGNSPLHF | TGTGCCAGCAGTGTCGGACAGGGCAATTCACCCCTCCACTTT
NA | TRBJ1-1 | NA | TRBV14 | 11 | CASSQGVRAFF | TGTGCCAGCAGCCAAGGAGTTAGAGCTTTCTTT
TRBD1 | TRBJ2-7 | NA | TRBV6-1 | 15 | CASSETGTGSYEQYF | TGTGCCAGCAGTGAGACCGGGACAGGCTCCTACGAGCAGTACTTC
NA | TRBJ2-5 | NA | TRBV27 | 12 | CASAQSIETQYF | TGTGCCAGCGCACAGAGTATAGAGACCCAGTACTTC
NA | TRBJ2-3 | once | TRBV7-9 | 12 | CASSLRLDTQYF | TGTGCCAGCAGCTTGCGATTAGATACGCAGTATTTT
TRBD1 | TRBJ1-4 | NA | TRBV28 | 13 | CASTGQGSEKLFF | TGTGCCAGCACTGGACAGGGGAGTGAAAAACTGTTTTTT
NA | TRBJ2-2 | NA | TRBV4-2 | 12 | CASSQSRGELFF | TGTGCCAGCAGCCAATCCCGGGGGGAGCTGTTTTTT
TRBD2 | TRBJ2-3 | once | TRBV5-6 | 16 | CASSYPLAGLADTQYF | TGTGCCAGCAGCTATCCACTAGCGGGCCTGGCAGATACGCAGTATTTT
TRBD1 | TRBJ2-3 | NA | TRBV14 | 17 | CASSHRLGQGETDTQYF | TGTGCCAGCAGCCATCGGCTCGGACAGGGGGAGACAGATACGCAGTATTTT
TRBD1 | TRBJ2-5 | NA | TRBV11-3 | 15 | CASSFLTGIQETQYF | TGTGCCAGCAGCTTCCTGACAGGGATACAAGAGACCCAGTACTTC
TRBD1 | TRBJ1-2 | NA | TRBV19 | 17 | CASSPVKADRGQDGYTF | TGTGCCAGTAGTCCCGTCAAAGCGGACAGGGGGCAGGATGGCTACACCTTC